A single T cell receptor (beta chain) is shown here with its context. This clonotype was observed many times. This clone's antigen is unknown. The sample holds no much larger clone one base away, and base qualities are not on file. For unsorted PBMC libraries, 2 million PBMCs were used after storage in RNAlater at -80 degrees C until RNA extraction. The multiple sclerosis patients were enrolled in a US clinical protocol that evaluated disease progression with magnetic resonance imaging. Peripheral blood underwent Ficoll-Hypaque density gradient centrifugation to isolate PBMCs, which were then cryopreserved in liquid nitrogen. These data are taken from a study of neurological immune-mediated disorders (dated by TCRdb to about 2019). General notes on the study: Among the 35 or so multiple sclerosis patients, approximately 30 had relapsing-remitting MS and 3 had secondary progressive MS. The study compared peripheral blood TCR-beta repertoires of HTLV-I-associated myelopathy (HAM/TSP) patients, multiple sclerosis patients and healthy controls using UMI-based sequencing. The roughly 99 TCR-beta libraries covered PBMC samples along with longitudinal samples, technical triplicates, and paired sorted CD4+ and CD8+ T-cell subsets. The cohort was made up of about 65 subjects, consisting of 14 HAM/TSP patients, roughly 35 multiple sclerosis patients and about 20 healthy controls.

Points the paper makes about the study in general: No clinical or MRI features were associated with the MS cluster, and the authors said that larger cohorts are needed. No identical CDR3 amino acid sequences were found to be shared among expanded clones across subjects, suggesting that TCR-beta repertoires were private in all groups. In phylogenetic analysis, the repertoires of 18 of 34 MS patients grouped into a cluster of related CDR3 sequences, which suggests a possible signature at the repertoire level. TCR clonal expansion was highest in HAM/TSP patients and lowest in MS patients, with MS patients falling below even healthy controls.

To synthesize cDNA, template-switch 5'RACE was performed with a primer carrying a 10-nucleotide random unique molecular identifier so that each TCR transcript was tagged. Every sequencing run yielded over 170 million TCR-beta sequences covering 15-18 subjects. The RNeasy kit was used to extract total RNA. Using the KAPA Real-time Library Amplification kit, TCR-beta VDJ regions were amplified with primers for the TCR constant region and the 5'RACE anchor. A first PCR added sample indexes and Illumina adaptors, after which a second PCR increased the library yield. The roughly 650 bp TCR product was size-selected on a 2% E-gel SizeSelection system after Ampure bead purification. Before pooling, libraries had their quality checked on a Bioanalyzer, their concentration measured with Qubit, and their quantity determined with the Kapa Library Quantification kit. Paired-end 2 x 150 bp sequencing of the libraries was performed on an Illumina HiSeq 2500. To increase sequence diversity, roughly 23-30% phiX was spiked into each library pool. The published analysis was carried out like this. Quality-filtered reads were processed with the UMI-based MiGEC pipeline, which removed over 75% of raw TCR sequences during error correction. VDJ genes were aligned to IMGT germline references, and clonotypes were defined by unique CDR3 amino acid sequence plus V-J genes. Clonal expansion, Shannon diversity and CDR3 relatedness (CalcPairwiseDistances, ClusterSamples) were evaluated with VDJtools, and phylogenetic trees were built with CLCbio workbench. Using coefficient-of-variation modelling across technical triplicates, the study counted a clone as expanded if it had at least 8 unique UMIs. The public reads were reprocessed in TCRdb via fastp at Q25 and MiXCR, keeping in-frame beta chains. CDR3 protein duplicates are merged, each entry listing the most common genes and DNA. The V and J calls and clone size come from TCRdb's table, not from the authors' own analysis. This sample has around 26,000 distinct CDR3 sequences in its table, and more than 2.5% of those were observed once. Clones ranked in the top ten supply approximately 6.7% of the sample.

Sequenced: PBMCs. This TCR came from a woman aged 25-40 years with multiple sclerosis.

Here is the DNA: TGTGCCAGCACCGTTGGGACAAATTCACCCCTCCACTTT. Its protein reads: CASTVGTNSPLHF. This chain is built from TRBV12-3 or TRBV12-4 and TRBJ1-6; TRBD1 is possibly the D segment (6 matching bases). From the cysteine up to the phenylalanine, the CDR3 has a length of 13 residues. Kept here is only the CDR3 DNA, which spans 39 bases and is read in frame from base 1. The germline ends are 11 bases apart after V is trimmed by 7 bases and J by 7 bases.